Listed below are T cell receptor beta chains from one sample, sequenced in a study of CXCR3-negative and CXCR3-positive naive CD8 T cells. TCRdb reprocessed the 5' RACE reads and keeps a single row for each CDR3 protein, giving no DNA. The table for this sample gives approximately 90,000 distinct CDR3 sequences. What was sequenced was naive CXCR3+ CD8+ T cells from blood. All receptors come from a human donor in good health. Some clones in this sample may be carry-over from other donors' samples. Each CDR3 is given with its conserved first and last residue.

TRBJ2-3 TRBV29-1 CSATLPRGASTDTQYF
TRBJ1-1 TRBV6-2/TRBV6-3 CASSFRTEAFF
TRBJ2-7 TRBV4-1 CASSHTDGSQEQYF
TRBJ1-5 TRBV9 CASSLTGTGYQPQHF
TRBJ2-7 TRBV4-3 CASSQGTVPYEQYF
TRBJ2-7 TRBV18 CASSRGNLGEQYF
TRBJ2-1 TRBV5-1 CASSSLTSKKEQFF
TRBJ2-1 TRBV7-2 CASSLDVKLWNEQFF
TRBJ2-1 TRBV15 CATSRDRAGKHNEQFF
TRBJ2-1 TRBV20-1 CSASTTSGRAGEQFF
TRBJ2-4 TRBV4-1 CASSQELDVKENIQYF
TRBJ2-7 TRBV21-1 CASSNRPARQYF
TRBJ2-7 TRBV10-3 CAISEADRAYEQYF
TRBJ2-1 TRBV4-2 CASSLRLENGDEQFF
TRBJ1-5 TRBV7-9 CASSFHGLVEKPQHF
TRBJ2-7 TRBV4-3 CASSQGTGNEQYF
TRBJ2-1 TRBV28 CASSLPWRDYNEQFF
TRBJ2-3 TRBV28 CASSWVVRDTQYF
TRBJ2-5 TRBV29-1 CSVDGGETQYF
TRBJ2-1 TRBV27 CASRLSTWDRGHNEQFF
TRBJ2-2 TRBV12-3/TRBV12-4 CASRGPGLLTGELFF
TRBJ2-1 TRBV4-3 CASSQVRELAGAYYNEQFF
TRBJ2-3 TRBV27 CASLMEGTSTDTQYF
TRBJ2-1 TRBV15 CATSRVSGIEQFF
TRBJ2-2 TRBV6-2/TRBV6-3 CASKTSGWTGELFF
TRBJ2-5 TRBV5-1 CASSPPREEGPQETQYF
TRBJ2-1 TRBV6-2/TRBV6-3 CASSPRGPSYNEQFF
TRBJ1-1 TRBV15 CATSRDTGSTEAFF
TRBJ2-7 TRBV5-4 CASSSVPGDEEQYF
TRBJ2-1 TRBV5-6 CASSLPYDEQFF
TRBJ2-7 TRBV7-9 CATEDRQTYEQYF
TRBJ2-1 TRBV29-1 CSVEDFGGGNEQFF
TRBJ2-3 TRBV2 CASNRGGADTQYF
TRBJ2-3 TRBV28 CASSLSPRDSTDTQYF
TRBJ2-5 TRBV29-1 CSVHGEGAGETQYF
TRBJ1-5 TRBV6-2/TRBV6-3 CASSYTGEGNQPQHF
TRBJ2-7 TRBV20-1 CSAGERNYEQYF
TRBJ2-1 TRBV7-2 CASSAPGGANYNEQFF
TRBJ2-7 TRBV5-1 CASSFETGSYEQYF
TRBJ2-7 TRBV7-6 CASSLAAGEGYEQYF
TRBJ1-1 TRBV28 CASWDSAMNTEAFF